This T cell receptor (beta chain) was identified during a study of cytomegalovirus exposure and HLA in healthy donors. Whereas donors were nominally healthy upon sampling, unrecorded immune exposures were probable. The PCR used 60 Vbeta and 13 Jbeta primers. Assay used: immunoSEQ multiplex PCR; TCRdb lists only in-frame clones, some missing. The table shows fewer than 150,000 clones, with around 76% occurring only once. Details on this clone: Its antigen is not known.

Notes on the study in general: In a later analysis, compared with equally common non-associated chains, HLA-associated beta chains were more expanded.

Sequenced: PBMCs. This TCR was sampled from a male donor in good health and CMV-seronegative.

In DNA form, the CDR3 reads TGTGCCGCCGGTGGAAACACCATATATTTT. The encoded protein is CAAGGNTIYF. This chain links TRBV2 with TRBJ1-3, with D uncertain. This CDR3 comprises 10 residues. Trimming took off 11 bases at V and 3 bases at J, with 5 bases between the two ends. Looked up from germline, CDR1 is SNHLY and CDR2 is FYNNEI.